This T cell receptor (beta chain) emerged from a study of response to subunit inactivated influenza vaccine. Study conclusions and caveats: The authors suggested that few new T cells are recruited per seasonal influenza vaccination.

TCRdb redid the calling of the RT-PCR reads with MiXCR, one entry per CDR3 protein. The sample has about 700,000 distinct CDR3 sequences, around 15% seen once. Germline assignment: CDR1 SGHKS and CDR2 YYEKEE (reference sequence). With V trimmed by 6 bases and J by 0 bases, 3 bases remained unmatched. The CDR3 contains 13 residues. About this clonotype: The antigen is undetermined.

The genes are TRBV5-5 and TRBJ2-7, with 7 nucleotides matching TRBD1. This material consisted of PBMCs from blood, taken about 14 days before vaccination. This receptor was obtained from a man aged 50 to 60 who received an inactivated influenza vaccine. CDR3 DNA sequence: TGTGCCAGCATAGCAGGGGGCTCCTACGAGCAGTACTTC. It translates to CASIAGGSYEQYF.